This T cell receptor beta chain was found in a study of T cell responses to AZD1222 COVID-19 vaccine. In the study overall: Second-dose groups at about 4 or about 12 weeks were pooled. General study points: Nearly half of spike-specific TCRs reportedly go after variant regions that carry no mutations. The span of vaccine-associated CD4 TCRs extended across spike, with dominance at 160-218 and 743-854. Clonal diversity may have been underestimated, and the donors were mostly white British, with more females than males.

Trimming cost V 3 bases and J 5 bases, with 13 bases left between them. The CDR3 consists of 14 residues. Germline V gene sequence: CDR1 MDHEN, CDR2 SYDVKM. The table lists this clone with a count of one. Its antigen remains unknown. The assay was immunoSEQ multiplex PCR, and TCRdb's table has in-frame clones only and misses some. The table has 130,000 to 150,000 clones, around 93% seen once; the top ten hold approximately 3%. The source is an adult in good health. The specimen was peripheral blood, collected on day 0 of AZD1222 vaccination. The rearrangement uses TRBV28 and TRBJ2-5; no reliable D call. The CDR3 sequence: CASSFDRSFETQYF. CDR3 nucleotides: TGTGCCAGCAGTTTCGATAGAAGTTTTGAGACCCAGTACTTC.